This T cell receptor (beta chain) was sequenced in a study of T cell responses to AZD1222 COVID-19 vaccine. Whole-study findings and limits: Baseline antibody screening turned up just a handful of seropositive AZD1222 recipients. The donor group comprised mostly white British people and more females; the analysis possibly underestimated clonal diversity. Targeting of unmutated variant regions was reportedly seen in nearly half of spike-specific TCRs.

Repertoires were generated with immunoSEQ multiplex PCR, while TCRdb's copy carries only in-frame clones and drops some. The table has approximately 140,000 clones, 90% to 95% seen once; the top ten hold approximately 2.7%. On this clone itself: Its matching antigen is unknown.

Source: peripheral blood, taken on day 0 of MenACWY control vaccination. This clonotype was sampled from an adult in good health.

CDR3 in DNA: TGTGCCAGCTCACCAACACAGGGGGCAGGCTCGGTCACTGAAGCTTTCTTT. Protein: CASSPTQGAGSVTEAFF. The chain carries TRBV18 and TRBJ1-1; 9 bases line up with TRBD1. CDR1 KGHSH and CDR2 LQKENI come from the germline V gene. V gave up 2 bases and J gave up 4 bases; unmatched junction bases: 11. This CDR3 has 17 residues.